The 9 T cell receptor beta chains listed next were all sequenced from one sample in a study of blood T cell repertoires in COVID-19. Data came from immunoSEQ multiplex PCR; TCRdb stores just in-frame clones and leaves some out. The table lists roughly 57,000 clones, 80% to 85% of them singletons. Sequences were obtained from peripheral blood. The source is a man between 25 and 39 years old with COVID-19, enrolled during active disease.

The V gene is TRBV5-1, the J gene TRBJ1-5; no definite D call. Trimming pared 4 bases from V and 2 bases from J, leaving 10 bases between. CDR1 is SGHRS and CDR2 is YFSETQ in the germline V gene. CDR3 length equals 14 residues. This chain's CDR3 is CASSPSGGNQPQHF. The DNA of the CDR3 is TGCGCCAGCAGCCCCAGCGGGGGCAATCAGCCCCAGCATTTT.

The chain employs TRBV30 and TRBJ2-7, with 12 bases matching TRBD2. After removal of 3 bases from V and 2 bases from J, the junction contained 29 bases not matched to a gene. The germline gives CDR1 GTSNPN, CDR2 SVGIG (reference sequence). This CDR3 contains 23 residues. The CDR3 region is CAWRALGGGPLASGRARAYEQYF. CDR3 bases: TGTGCCTGGAGGGCCCTGGGGGGGGGCCCCCTGGCTAGCGGGAGGGCCCGGGCCTACGAGCAGTACTTC.

The J gene is TRBJ1-2, the V gene TRBV5-8; possible D gene TRBD1, 5 bases. Germline values: CDR1 SGHTS, CDR2 YDEGEE. Trimming shortened V by 1 base and J by 6 bases, and 13 bases separated the two germline ends. This CDR3 contains 14 residues. CDR3 region: CASSLYQGTHGYTF. The CDR3 DNA sequence: TGTGCCAGCAGCTTGTATCAGGGAACCCATGGCTACACCTTC.

V and J are TRBV11-2 and TRBJ1-2; 9 nucleotides match TRBD1. The CDR3 runs 17 residues. Trimming took 1 base from V and 2 from J; bases not matched to a gene: 8. Looked up from germline, CDR1 is SGHAT and CDR2 is FQNNGV. The CDR3 protein is CASSLGGQGASNYGYTF. The CDR3 bases are TGTGCCAGCAGCTTAGGGGGACAGGGTGCGTCGAACTATGGCTACACCTTC.

The chain carries TRBV5-1 and TRBJ1-5; 9 positions agree with TRBD1. V dropped 4 bases and J dropped 3; count of bases not matched to a gene: 8. Per germline, CDR1 SGHRS and CDR2 YFSETQ. This CDR3 has 16 amino acids. This CDR3 reads CASSPGTGSSNQPQHF. CDR3 coding DNA: TGCGCCAGCAGCCCAGGGACAGGGAGCTCCAATCAGCCCCAGCATTTT.

The rearrangement uses TRBV2 and TRBJ1-5; a possible D gene is TRBD1 (6 bases). With 3 bases removed from V and 7 bases from J, the gap between germline ends came to 13 bases. The CDR3 has 14 residues. CDR1 is SNHLY and CDR2 is FYNNEI in the germline V gene. This CDR3 reads CASSEWGGQQPQHF. CDR3 DNA sequence: TGTGCCAGCAGTGAGTGGGGGGGCCAGCAGCCCCAGCATTTT.

This rearrangement joins TRBV24-1 to TRBJ2-5; 11 nucleotides match TRBD2. V shed 5 bases, J shed 1 base, and the junction held 8 bases outside the gene matches. Germline CDR1 and CDR2: KGHDR and SFDVKD. This CDR3 is built from 17 residues. This CDR3 reads CATSALTSGAFQETQYF. CDR3 coding DNA: TGTGCCACCAGTGCCCTGACTAGCGGGGCGTTCCAAGAGACCCAGTACTTC.

CDR3 bases: TGTGCCAGCAGTCCCCCACTACTAGCGGGGGGCCAAGAGACCCAGTACTTC. Its protein is CASSPPLLAGGQETQYF. The chain is built from TRBV25-1 and TRBJ2-5; 12 bases map to TRBD2. CDR3 size: 17 residues. With V trimmed by 5 bases and J by 1 base, 8 bases remained unmatched. From germline, CDR1 is MGHDK and CDR2 SYGVNS.

Here the CDR3 reads CASSQLGVAGNRDTQYF. CDR3 nucleotide sequence: TGTGCCAGCAGCCAATTAGGGGTAGCGGGGAACCGAGATACGCAGTATTTT. The rearrangement links TRBV3-1 (or the pseudogene TRBV3-2) to TRBJ2-3, with 8 bases aligning to TRBD2. Germline assignment: CDR1 LGHDT and CDR2 YNNKEL (reference sequence). This CDR3 is 17 amino acids long. V gave up 2 bases and J gave up 5 bases; unmatched junction bases: 12.